This T cell receptor beta chain is drawn from a study of control samples from healthy donors and cancer patients. Clones were sequenced by immunoSEQ multiplex PCR, and TCRdb holds only the in-frame ones, with some missing. This table holds some 120,000 clones, around 90% found once. The CDR3 is made up of 13 amino acids. V was shortened by 10 bases and J by 6 bases, with 16 bases between the two germline ends. Germline CDR1 and CDR2: MNHEY and SVGAGI. The rearrangement uses TRBV6-5 and TRBJ1-5; tentatively, D is TRBD1 (6 bases). This clonotype was obtained from a young man in good health. Sequenced sample: blood. The CDR3 spells CATLRGAGQPQHF. The CDR3 DNA reads as TGTGCCACCCTCCGGGGGGCAGGTCAGCCCCAGCATTTT.